This TCR beta chain is from a study of blood T cells in healthy people across ages. After removal of 8 bases from V and 5 bases from J, the junction contained 8 bases not matched to a gene. In germline, CDR1 is SEHNR, CDR2 FQNEAQ (reference sequence). CDR3 size: 14 residues. The second PCR ran about 6 to 12 cycles with a sample-barcoded 5' primer and J-beta primers. Every cDNA molecule carried a tag from a template-switch adaptor bearing 12 random nucleotides. TCRdb reanalysed the 5' RACE reads using MiXCR and keeps one entry per CDR3 protein. The table includes some 370,000 distinct CDR3 sequences, roughly half detected once. Notes on the study in general: Both higher diversity and more naive CD4+ cells marked long-lived donors when set against aged donors.

Worth noting for this clonotype: Its specificity is not known.

The authors extracted at least 5.5 micrograms of total RNA per sample. The V call is TRBV7-9, the J call TRBJ2-1; 8 nucleotides align to TRBD2. The sequenced material came from blood. The clonotype originates from a man in his sixties in good health. The CDR3, as DNA: TGTGCCAGCGCGTTAGCGGGAACCCACAATGAGCAGTTCTTC. Translating gives CASALAGTHNEQFF.